The present T cell receptor beta chain was sequenced within a study of human T cells and chemical hapten exposure. The time point: patch test 3, about 24 weeks after DPC sensitization. The treatment is: therapeutic diphenylcyclopropenone sensitization with weekly scalp DPC. TCRdb redid the calling of the RACE reads with MiXCR, one entry per CDR3 protein. The sample yields approximately 80,000 distinct CDR3 sequences, 10% to 15% seen once. The germline V gene has CDR1 SNHLY and CDR2 FYNNEI. Trimming left V 2 bases short and J 0 bases short, with 4 bases between. This CDR3 has 13 amino acids. Here the sequenced sample was whole blood, taken in connection with sensitization to the hapten diphenylcyclopropenone (DPC). The V and J genes are TRBV2 and TRBJ1-1; D gene unclear. This receptor was taken from a woman in her fifties or sixties with alopecia areata. Some clones in this sample may be carry-over from other donors' samples. The DNA for the CDR3 is TGTGCCAGCAGTGAATCAGTGAACACTGAAGCTTTCTTT. It yields the protein CASSESVNTEAFF.